A single sample gave rise to the 12 T cell receptor beta chains below, sequenced in a study of somatic mutations in cytotoxic T cells in rheumatoid arthritis. Profiling relied on immunoSEQ multiplex PCR, and the TCRdb table lists in-frame clones only, not all of them. The profile shows some 12,000 clones, 83% of them singletons. Sequencing was carried out using CD8+ T cells sorted from blood. These receptor sequences come from a woman in her fifties or sixties in good health.

The rearrangement links TRBV6-4 to TRBJ1-5; unclear D gene. Germline V lookup: CDR1 MRHNA, CDR2 SNTAGT. This CDR3 is 14 amino acids long. The V gene lost 7 bases and the J gene lost 7 bases, with 17 bases spanning the gap. This CDR3 reads CASTKTNSGQPQHF. In DNA, the CDR3 is TGTGCCAGCACTAAAACCAACTCGGGACAGCCCCAGCATTTT.

This sequence joins TRBV7-6 and TRBJ2-7, with TRBD2 matching 9 bases. The trim removed 1 base at V and 1 base at J, leaving 5 bases unmatched. CDR1 is SGHVS, CDR2 FNYEAQ, per germline. CDR3 size: 16 residues. Here the CDR3 reads CASSLEASGASYEQYF. The CDR3 coding sequence is TGTGCCAGCAGCTTAGAGGCTAGCGGGGCGTCCTACGAGCAGTACTTC.

V usage is TRBV6-4 and J usage is TRBJ2-1; possible D gene TRBD2, 6 bases. CDR1 MRHNA and CDR2 SNTAGT come from the germline V gene. V was cut by 3 bases and J by 10 bases, with 19 bases left in between. The CDR3 is made up of 15 amino acids. The CDR3 DNA follows: TGTGCCAGCAGTGAGGGTCTCGAAGAAAGCGGGGAGCAGTTCTTC. Its protein product is CASSEGLEESGEQFF.

The J gene is TRBJ2-1, the V gene TRBV9, with D unresolved. The CDR3 sequence is 13 residues long. The V gene lost 2 bases and the J gene lost 6 bases, with 9 bases spanning the gap. The germline V gene encodes CDR1 SGDLS and CDR2 YYNGEE. The CDR3 is CASSVTLSNEQFF. The CDR3 DNA follows: TGTGCCAGCAGCGTCACCCTGAGCAATGAGCAGTTCTTC.

DNA for the CDR3: TGTGCCAGCAGCTTAGATCTTGGAGCGGTCCTTTCCGAGCAGTACTTC. Translating gives CASSLDLGAVLSEQYF. The V call is TRBV11-2, the J call TRBJ2-7, with a possible D match to TRBD2 (5 bases). Germline CDR1 and CDR2: SGHAT and FQNNGV. Trimming shortened V by 0 bases and J by 6 bases, and 18 bases separated the two germline ends. This CDR3 contains 16 residues.

This rearrangement joins TRBV5-4 to TRBJ1-3; TRBD1 matches 7 bases. J gave up 0 bases and V 4 bases, and 4 bases lay outside the gene matches. This CDR3 is built from 15 residues. Germline CDR1 SGHNT, CDR2 YYREEE (reference sequence). The CDR3 DNA sequence: TGTGCCAGCAGCCCGGACAGGACCTCTGGAAACACCATATATTTT. Its translation: CASSPDRTSGNTIYF.

This rearrangement joins TRBV9 to TRBJ2-3; 8 bases align to TRBD1. Germline loops: CDR1 SGDLS, CDR2 YYNGEE. With V trimmed by 2 bases and J by 5 bases, 4 bases remained unmatched. This CDR3 has 14 amino acids. DNA for the CDR3: TGTGCCAGCAGCGTCCAGGGGGCGGGAGATACGCAGTATTTT. Encoded protein: CASSVQGAGDTQYF.

This clone has just one count. The genes are TRBV6-5 and TRBJ2-7; 7 bases agree with TRBD1. The germline CDR1 and CDR2 sequences are MNHEY and SVGAGI. V shed 6 bases, J shed 7 bases, and the junction held 12 bases outside the gene matches. This CDR3 comprises 14 residues. The CDR3, as DNA: TGTGCCAGCAGCCCGGGACAGCTCCTAAGGGAGCAGTACGTC. The encoded protein is CASSPGQLLREQYV.

V usage is TRBV29-1 and J usage is TRBJ1-2; TRBD1 agrees at 7 bases. The germline gives CDR1 SQVTM, CDR2 ANQGSEA. J lost 3 bases, V lost 3 bases, and 4 bases had no gene match. The CDR3 is 13 residues long. The CDR3 spells CSVDDDRDYGYTF. As DNA, the CDR3 is TGCAGCGTTGACGACGACAGGGACTATGGCTACACCTTC.

The rearrangement uses TRBV18 and TRBJ2-7; 8 bases match TRBD2. The germline V gene has CDR1 KGHSH and CDR2 LQKENI. The V and J ends lost 3 bases and 0 bases, in that order; junction bases with no gene match: 1. The CDR3 has 14 amino acids. The CDR3: CASSPAGGSYEQYV. The CDR3 DNA reads TGTGCCAGCTCACCTGCGGGGGGCTCCTACGAGCAGTACGTC.

The rearrangement links TRBV6-6 to TRBJ2-7; D is unresolved. The CDR3 length is 13 residues. V gave up 0 bases and J gave up 4 bases, with 7 bases separating them. Germline loops: CDR1 MNHNY, CDR2 SVGAGI (reference sequence). The CDR3 region is CASSYSSLYEQYF. In nucleotides, the CDR3 is TGTGCCAGCAGTTACTCGTCACTTTACGAGCAGTACTTC.

This chain joins TRBV25-1 and TRBJ2-3, with D perhaps TRBD2 (6 bases). The CDR3 sequence is 16 residues long. Germline V lookup: CDR1 MGHDK, CDR2 SYGVNS. V lost 5 bases to trimming and J lost 2 bases, with 17 bases between them. The CDR3 DNA follows: TGTGCCAGCAGTAACGACCGGGACTTTTCCACAGATACGCAGTATTTT. Residues: CASSNDRDFSTDTQYF.